This T cell receptor (beta chain) is from a study of CD8+ T cells in alopecia areata. Specified treatment: oral pan-JAK inhibitor, 5-10 mg twice daily. Sorting from PBMCs produced CD4+ and CD8+ T cells. As the sequencing template, cDNA was produced by extracting RNA and reverse transcribing it. The table came from immunoSEQ multiplex PCR; TCRdb's copy has only in-frame clones and leaves some out. The sample records about 220,000 clones, about 57% being singletons. The CDR3 extends over 16 amino acids. CDR1 is SGHAT, CDR2 FQNNGV, per germline. The V gene end was trimmed by 1 base and the J gene end by 4 bases; junction bases not matched to a gene: 6. This clone came up many times. Other DNA sequences in the sample encode the same CDR3.

This specimen consisted of CD4+ T cells sorted from blood, obtained at week 4, from a patient treated with tofacitinib. This TCR came from a human donor with alopecia areata. This chain connects TRBV11-2 to TRBJ2-1; 8 bases map to TRBD2. This CDR3 is CASSLGAGGPYNEQFF. The CDR3, as DNA: TGTGCCAGCAGCTTAGGGGCGGGGGGCCCTTACAATGAGCAGTTCTTC.